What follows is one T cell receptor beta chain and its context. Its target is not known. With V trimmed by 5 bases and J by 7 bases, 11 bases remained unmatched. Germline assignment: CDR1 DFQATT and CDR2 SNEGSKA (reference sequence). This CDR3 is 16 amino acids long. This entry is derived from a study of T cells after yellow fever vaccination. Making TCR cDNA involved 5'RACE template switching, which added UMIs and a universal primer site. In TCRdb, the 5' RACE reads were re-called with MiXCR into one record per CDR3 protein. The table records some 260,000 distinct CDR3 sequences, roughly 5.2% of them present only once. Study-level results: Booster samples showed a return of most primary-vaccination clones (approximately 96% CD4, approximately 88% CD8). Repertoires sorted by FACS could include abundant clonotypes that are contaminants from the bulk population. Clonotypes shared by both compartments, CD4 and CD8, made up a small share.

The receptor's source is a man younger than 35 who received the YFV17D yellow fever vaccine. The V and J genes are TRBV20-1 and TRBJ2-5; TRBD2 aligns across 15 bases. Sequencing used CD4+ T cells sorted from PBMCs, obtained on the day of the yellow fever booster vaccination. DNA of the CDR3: TGCAGTGCTTCCCGGACTAGCGGGGGGGCGATGGTGACCCAGTACTTC. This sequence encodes CSASRTSGGAMVTQYF.